This TCR beta chain emerged from a study of blood T cell repertoires in COVID-19. This clone showed up just a few times. Measured with immunoSEQ multiplex PCR; TCRdb has only the in-frame clones, and not every one. The sample yields about 100,000 clones, about 88% seen once. The specimen was peripheral blood. This receptor was identified in a woman older than 75 with acute or convalescent COVID-19.

CDR3 nucleotides: TGTGCCAGCAGCCAGCTAATTAGCGGGAGCTCCTACGAGCAGTACTTC. Translation: CASSQLISGSSYEQYF. V is TRBV5-5 and J is TRBJ2-7; 9 bases fit TRBD2. This CDR3 comprises 16 residues. V shed 4 bases, J shed 0 bases, and the junction held 8 bases outside the gene matches. CDR1 and CDR2 (germline): SGHKS, YYEKEE (reference sequence).